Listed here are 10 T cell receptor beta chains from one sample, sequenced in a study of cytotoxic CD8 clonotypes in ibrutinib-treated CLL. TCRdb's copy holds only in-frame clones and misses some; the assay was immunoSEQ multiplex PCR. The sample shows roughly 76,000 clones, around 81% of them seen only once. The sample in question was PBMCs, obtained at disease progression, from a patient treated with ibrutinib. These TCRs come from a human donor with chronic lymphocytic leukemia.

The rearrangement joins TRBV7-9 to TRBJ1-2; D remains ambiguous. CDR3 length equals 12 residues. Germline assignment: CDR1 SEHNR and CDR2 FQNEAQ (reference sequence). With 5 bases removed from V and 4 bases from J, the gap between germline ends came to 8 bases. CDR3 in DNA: TGTGCCAGCAGCACCGGGGTCTATGGCTACACCTTC. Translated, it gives CASSTGVYGYTF. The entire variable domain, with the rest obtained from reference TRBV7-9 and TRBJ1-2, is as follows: DTGVSQNPRHKITKRGQNVTFRCDPISEHNRLYWYRQTLGQGPEFLTYFQNEAQLEKSRLLSDRFSAERPKGSFSTLEIQRTEQGDSAMYLCASSTGVYGYTFGSGTRLTVV.

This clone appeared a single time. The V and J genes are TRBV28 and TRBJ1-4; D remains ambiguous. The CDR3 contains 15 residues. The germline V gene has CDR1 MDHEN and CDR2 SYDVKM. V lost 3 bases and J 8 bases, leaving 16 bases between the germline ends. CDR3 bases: TGTGCCAGCAGTTTGCACTCGTGGCTACGAGAAAAACTGTTTTTT. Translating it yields CASSLHSWLREKLFF. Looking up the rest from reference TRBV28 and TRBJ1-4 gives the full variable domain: DVKVTQSSRYLVKRTGEKVFLECVQDMDHENMFWYRQDPGLGLRLIYFSYDVKMKEKGDIPEGYSVSREKKERFSLILESASTNQTSMYLCASSLHSWLREKLFFGSGTQLSVL.

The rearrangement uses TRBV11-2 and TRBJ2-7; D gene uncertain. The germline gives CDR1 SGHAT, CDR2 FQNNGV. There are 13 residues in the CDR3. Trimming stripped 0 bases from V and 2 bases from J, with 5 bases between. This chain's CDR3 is CASSLDTPYEQYF. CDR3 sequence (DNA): TGTGCCAGCAGCTTAGACACTCCCTACGAGCAGTACTTC.

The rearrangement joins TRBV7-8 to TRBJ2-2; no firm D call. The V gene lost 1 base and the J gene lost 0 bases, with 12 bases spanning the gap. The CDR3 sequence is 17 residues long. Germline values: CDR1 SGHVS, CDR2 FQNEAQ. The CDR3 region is CASSLEPGWANTGELFF. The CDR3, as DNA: TGTGCCAGCAGCTTAGAGCCGGGTTGGGCGAACACCGGGGAGCTGTTTTTT. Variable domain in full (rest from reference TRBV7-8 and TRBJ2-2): GAGVSQSPRYKVAKRGQDVALRCDPISGHVSLFWYQQALGQGPEFLTYFQNEAQLDKSGLPSDRFFAERPEGSVSTLKIQRTQQEDSAVYLCASSLEPGWANTGELFFGEGSRLTVL.

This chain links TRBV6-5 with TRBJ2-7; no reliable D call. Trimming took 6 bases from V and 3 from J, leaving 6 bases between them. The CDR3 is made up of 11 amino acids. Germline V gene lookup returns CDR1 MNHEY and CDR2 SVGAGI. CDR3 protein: CASSKDYEQYF. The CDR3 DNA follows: TGTGCCAGCAGCAAGGACTACGAGCAGTACTTC.

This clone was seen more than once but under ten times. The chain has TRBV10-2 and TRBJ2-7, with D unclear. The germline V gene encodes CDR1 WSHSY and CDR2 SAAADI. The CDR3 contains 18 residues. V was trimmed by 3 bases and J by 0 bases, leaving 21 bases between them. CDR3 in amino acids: CASSDGRSRVDLSYEQYF. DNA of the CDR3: TGCGCCAGCAGTGACGGACGGTCGCGAGTGGACCTCTCCTACGAGCAGTACTTC.

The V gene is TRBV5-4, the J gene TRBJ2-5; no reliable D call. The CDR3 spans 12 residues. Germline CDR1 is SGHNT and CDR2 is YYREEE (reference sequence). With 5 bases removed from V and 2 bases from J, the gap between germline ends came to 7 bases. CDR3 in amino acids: CASSGTQETQYF. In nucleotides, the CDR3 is TGTGCCAGCAGTGGAACTCAAGAGACCCAGTACTTC.

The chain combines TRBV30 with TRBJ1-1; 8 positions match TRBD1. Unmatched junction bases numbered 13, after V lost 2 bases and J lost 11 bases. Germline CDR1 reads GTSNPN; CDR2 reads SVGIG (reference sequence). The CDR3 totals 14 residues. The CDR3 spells CAWSRPARQGRAFF. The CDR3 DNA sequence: TGTGCCTGGAGTCGCCCGGCCAGACAGGGGCGGGCTTTCTTT.

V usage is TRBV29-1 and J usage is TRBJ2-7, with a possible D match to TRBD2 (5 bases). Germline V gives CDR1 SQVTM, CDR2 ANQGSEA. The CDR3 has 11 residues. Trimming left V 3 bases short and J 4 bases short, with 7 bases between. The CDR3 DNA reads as TGCAGCGTTGAGGGAGTTTACGAGCAGTACTTC. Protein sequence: CSVEGVYEQYF.

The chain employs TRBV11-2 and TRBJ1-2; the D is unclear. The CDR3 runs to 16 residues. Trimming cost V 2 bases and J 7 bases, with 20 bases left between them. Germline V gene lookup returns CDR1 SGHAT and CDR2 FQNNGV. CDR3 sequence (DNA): TGTGCCAGCAGCTTAACTCTTGGCGCAGAAACGGGTGGCTACACCTTC. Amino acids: CASSLTLGAETGGYTF.